This T cell receptor (beta chain) was captured by sequencing in a study of cytomegalovirus exposure and HLA in healthy donors. Study-wide points: Across donors, sequencing depth was assumed by presence/absence analyses to be roughly uniform.

The germline V gene has CDR1 SGHDT and CDR2 YYEEEE. CDR3 length: 14 residues. V was pared by 6 bases and J by 2 bases, with 8 bases of the junction left unmatched. Vbeta (60) and Jbeta (13) primers were used in the PCR. Method: immunoSEQ multiplex PCR; TCRdb's copy keeps in-frame clones and lacks some. The sample data list some 120,000 clones. As for this clone: Its specificity is unknown.

The rearrangement joins TRBV5-6 to TRBJ2-7; TRBD2 matches 7 bases. The sequencing sample was made of PBMCs. This TCR derives from a man in his thirties or forties in good health and CMV-seronegative. CDR3 nucleotide sequence: TGTGCCAGCACTCGGGGGGACCTAACCTACGAGCAGTACTTC. Encoded protein: CASTRGDLTYEQYF.